This TCR beta chain was identified during a study of shared clonotypes between healthy human individuals. It was into CD45RA+ naive and CD45RA-negative memory subsets that the CD4+ cells were split. Germline V CDR1 and CDR2: SGDLS, YYNGEE. This CDR3 region has 16 residues. Trimming cost V 0 bases and J 3 bases, with 16 bases left between them. Study conclusions and caveats: Blood was the only sampled material, and tissue repertoires likely differ. Clonotype sharing among donors was thought likely to change with sequencing depth.

Only one count was recorded for this clone. The antigen is not known. Assay execution took place at the deep level. Profiled with immunoSEQ multiplex PCR; TCRdb holds only in-frame clones, not every one. The table includes 2,500,000 or so clones, more than 85% detected once. The sample taken for sequencing was naive CD4+ T cells from PBMCs. Subset: CD45RA+ positively selected. The chain combines TRBV9 with TRBJ2-7; D possibly matches TRBD1 or TRBD2 (5 bases each). The sequence was obtained from a man aged 18 to 35 in good health. Some clones in this sample may be carry-over from other donors' samples. The CDR3 bases are TGTGCCAGCAGCGTAGGAGGGTCAGGACAATTCTACGAGCAGTACTTC. This encodes CASSVGGSGQFYEQYF.